Below, 18 T cell receptor beta chains from the same sample are listed, as sequenced in a study of cytomegalovirus exposure and HLA in healthy donors. The PCR made use of 60 Vbeta and 13 Jbeta primers. Clones were sequenced by immunoSEQ multiplex PCR, and TCRdb holds only the in-frame ones, with some missing. Seen here are some 200,000 clones, 84% observed once, and the top ten hold 2% to 3%. The sequenced sample was PBMCs. Receptor source: a woman between 45 and 60 years old in good health and CMV-seropositive.

This sequence joins TRBV6-6 and TRBJ1-5, with 8 bases matching TRBD1. Germline CDR1 and CDR2: MNHNY and SVGAGI (reference sequence). This CDR3 spans 15 amino acids. After removal of 6 bases from V and 4 bases from J, the junction contained 8 bases not matched to a gene. The CDR3 DNA sequence: TGTGCCAGCAGCTCAGTCACAGGGGGTAATCAGCCCCAGCATTTT. Translation gives CASSSVTGGNQPQHF.

J is TRBJ2-3 and V is TRBV7-2; 10 bases are shared with TRBD1. In germline, CDR1 is SGHTA, CDR2 FQGNSA. The CDR3 is 15 residues long. Trimming removed 2 bases from V and 5 bases from J; junction bases left unmatched: 4. The DNA for the CDR3 is TGTGCCAGCAGCTTAAGACAGGGGGCCATAGATACGCAGTATTTT. It yields the protein CASSLRQGAIDTQYF.

The rearrangement uses TRBV23-1 and TRBJ2-2; TRBD1 matches 9 bases. TRBV23-1 is labeled an ORF, and its function is uncertain. This CDR3 has 15 residues. Losses at the gene ends were 0 bases for V and 4 bases for J; bases not matched to a gene: 0. The CDR3 DNA follows: TGCGCCAGCAGTCAATCGACAGGGGGCACCGGGGAGCTGTTTTTT. It is translated as CASSQSTGGTGELFF.

The chain couples TRBV27 to TRBJ1-2, with 7 bases that match TRBD1. This CDR3 has 13 residues. Unmatched junction bases numbered 0, after V lost 2 bases and J lost 3 bases. CDR1 and CDR2 (germline): MNHEY, SMNVEV (reference sequence). CDR3: CASSLTGDYGYTF. The CDR3 DNA is TGTGCCAGCAGTTTAACAGGGGACTATGGCTACACCTTC.

V is TRBV9 and J is TRBJ2-1; 12 positions match TRBD2. CDR1 SGDLS and CDR2 YYNGEE come from the germline V gene. The CDR3 is 19 amino acids. Germline trimming cut 0 bases from V and 3 bases from J; bases unmatched to any gene: 10. CDR3 sequence reads: CASSVASTSGGYHYNEQFF. The CDR3 nucleotides read TGTGCCAGCAGCGTAGCCTCGACTAGCGGGGGATATCACTACAATGAGCAGTTCTTC.

A note on this clone: This specimen includes other DNA sequences encoding the same CDR3. The chain is built from TRBV9 and TRBJ2-5, with 15 bases aligning to TRBD2. CDR3 length: 16 amino acids. The trim removed 2 bases at V and 3 bases at J, leaving 2 bases unmatched. Per germline, CDR1 SGDLS and CDR2 YYNGEE. CDR3 sequence (DNA): TGTGCCAGCAGCGTCGGGACTAGCGGGGGGAAAGAGACCCAGTACTTC. Its protein is CASSVGTSGGKETQYF.

The chain employs TRBV15 and TRBJ1-5; 9 nucleotides line up with TRBD1. From germline, CDR1 is LNHNV and CDR2 YYDKDF (reference sequence). The CDR3 is 15 residues long. Germline trimming cut 1 base from V and 6 bases from J; bases unmatched to any gene: 4. The CDR3 is CATSRVRTGVQPQHF. CDR3 nucleotides: TGTGCCACCAGCAGAGTAAGGACAGGGGTTCAGCCCCAGCATTTT. The full variable domain, completed using reference TRBV15 and TRBJ1-5, is DAMVIQNPRYQVTQFGKPVTLSCSQTLNHNVMYWYQQKSSQAPKLLFHYYDKDFNNEADTPDNFQSRRPNTSFCFLDIRSPGLGDTAMYLCATSRVRTGVQPQHFGDGTRLSIL.

The chain carries TRBV18 and TRBJ2-5; the D gene is possibly TRBD1 (5 bases). Germline V gives CDR1 KGHSH, CDR2 LQKENI. Between the trimmed V and J ends, which lost 3 bases and 0 bases, there was a span of 11 bases. The CDR3 length is 15 residues. CDR3 DNA sequence: TGTGCCAGCTCACCCCAGTTAGGGGACCAAGAGACCCAGTACTTC. It specifies CASSPQLGDQETQYF.

This clone has more than one count but fewer than ten. The V and J genes are TRBV11-2 and TRBJ1-6; TRBD1 matches 8 bases. J lost 7 bases, V lost 6 bases, and 5 bases had no gene match. The CDR3 covers 14 residues. CDR1 is SGHAT and CDR2 is FQNNGV in the germline V gene. The CDR3 nucleotides are TGTGCCAGCAGTAGGGGACAGGAGAATTCACCCCTCCACTTT. Amino acids: CASSRGQENSPLHF.

This rearrangement joins TRBV9 to TRBJ1-2; 8 bases align to TRBD1. The V gene's germline CDR1 is SGDLS and CDR2 YYNGEE. Losses at the gene ends were 4 bases for V and 8 bases for J; bases not matched to a gene: 13. This CDR3 has 15 amino acids. The CDR3 DNA is TGTGCCAGCAGCCCCCAGGGACAGGCGGATGGGGGCTACACCTTC. Translation: CASSPQGQADGGYTF.

This clone was counted a few times. The rearrangement uses TRBV6-5 and TRBJ1-2; 10 nucleotides agree with TRBD1. Germline trimming cut 2 bases from V and 3 bases from J; bases unmatched to any gene: 3. Germline V gene lookup returns CDR1 MNHEY and CDR2 SVGAGI. This CDR3 spans 15 amino acids. The CDR3 nucleotides read TGTGCCAGCAGTTACCAGGACAGGGGGGACTATGGCTACACCTTC. This sequence encodes CASSYQDRGDYGYTF.

As for this clone: Other DNA sequences from this sample encode an identical CDR3 as well. The genes are TRBV6-1 and TRBJ2-7, with 11 nucleotides matching TRBD2. CDR3 length: 15 amino acids. V lost 3 bases to trimming and J lost 2 bases; unmatched junction nucleotides: 3. Germline CDR1 MNHNS, CDR2 SASEGT. DNA for the CDR3: TGTGCCAGCAGTGATCTAGCGGGGGGCACCTACGAGCAGTACTTC. It translates to CASSDLAGGTYEQYF.

The V gene is TRBV28, the J gene TRBJ1-4; 9 bases align to TRBD1. The CDR3 loop spans 17 amino acids. Per germline, CDR1 MDHEN and CDR2 SYDVKM. With V trimmed by 5 bases and J by 2 bases, 9 bases remained unmatched. The CDR3 reads CASSTTFDRGTNEKLFF. DNA for the CDR3: TGTGCCAGCAGTACCACCTTCGACAGGGGGACTAATGAAAAACTGTTTTTT.

The chain recombines TRBV2 with TRBJ2-7; the D gene is possibly TRBD1 (6 bases). In germline, CDR1 is SNHLY, CDR2 FYNNEI. The CDR3 loop spans 15 amino acids. Between the trimmed V and J ends, which lost 1 base and 3 bases, there was a span of 13 bases. CDR3 sequence reads: CASSEGDKSLYEQYF. The CDR3 DNA sequence: TGTGCCAGCAGTGAAGGGGACAAGTCCCTCTACGAGCAGTACTTC.

The V gene is TRBV5-4, the J gene TRBJ1-1; no clear D. The V gene lost 2 bases and the J gene lost 5 bases, with 13 bases spanning the gap. The CDR3 contains 14 residues. The germline CDR1 and CDR2 sequences are SGHNT and YYREEE (reference sequence). The CDR3 bases are TGTGCCAGCAGCTTCCAACAGAGTTGGACTGAAGCTTTCTTT. The encoded protein is CASSFQQSWTEAFF. Full variable domain (missing parts from reference TRBV5-4 and TRBJ1-1): ETGVTQSPTHLIKTRGQQVTLRCSSQSGHNTVSWYQQALGQGPQFIFQYYREEENGRGNFPPRFSGLQFPNYSSELNVNALELDDSALYLCASSFQQSWTEAFFGQGTRLTVV.

The genes are TRBV10-3 and TRBJ2-5, with a tentative D call TRBD1 (6 bases). CDR1 and CDR2 (germline): ENHRY, SYGVKD. The V end lost 2 bases, the J end lost 2 bases, and 6 bases lay between the germline ends. This CDR3 has 13 amino acids. The CDR3 region is CAISEGQQETQYF. CDR3 coding DNA: TGTGCCATCAGTGAGGGACAGCAAGAGACCCAGTACTTC.

Comment on this clone: One junction end does not reproduce the germline sequence, and a read error may be involved. The rearrangement uses TRBV7-9 and TRBJ2-7; 9 nucleotides agree with TRBD2. The CDR3 spans 15 residues. CDR1 and CDR2 (germline): SEHNR, FQNEAQ (reference sequence). The CDR3 protein is CSSSSSGTYLGEQYF. The CDR3 DNA reads as TGTTCCAGCAGCTCTAGCGGGACCTACCTAGGGGAGCAGTACTTC.

This chain uses TRBV7-9 with TRBJ1-1, with 9 bases matching TRBD1. Germline CDR1 and CDR2: SEHNR and FQNEAQ (reference sequence). The V and J ends lost 5 bases and 3 bases, in that order; junction bases with no gene match: 7. The CDR3 length is 15 residues. The CDR3, as DNA: TGTGCCAGCAGCAAATCACAGGGGGCTGACACTGAAGCTTTCTTT. This codes for CASSKSQGADTEAFF.